This T cell receptor beta chain was found in a study of blood T cells in healthy people across ages. Study-level results: Both naive CD4+ cell counts and diversity were greater in long-lived donors than in aged donors. The study found TCR beta diversity correlated strongly with naive T cell percentage.

The study recruited healthy Caucasian donors from Russia who were aged about 6 to 100. Germline CDR1 SGHTA, CDR2 FQGNSA. This CDR3 region has 18 residues. V dropped 5 bases and J dropped 4 bases, with 26 bases sitting between them. A second PCR, run for roughly 7 to 12 cycles, used a sample-barcoded 5' primer plus a J-beta primer mix. TCRdb itself ran the 5' RACE reads through MiXCR, one entry per CDR3 protein. The sample includes some 1.5 million distinct CDR3 sequences, approximately 28% of them seen just once. Comment on this clonotype: Its antigen is as yet unknown.

The specimen was blood. The sequence was collected from a woman in her 30s in good health. The V call is TRBV7-2, the J call TRBJ1-1; D uncertain. Here the CDR3 reads CASSLPSDPTPRATEAFF. For the CDR3, the DNA is TGTGCCAGCAGCCTACCTTCGGATCCCACCCCCCGGGCCACTGAAGCTTTCTTT.